This T cell receptor beta chain was observed in a study of beta chain features in type 1 diabetes (dated by TCRdb to 2017 to 2018). With regard to the full study: Mean age, gender distribution, total cell number and subset yield did not differ between patients and healthy donors. In the study, TCRB repertoires of sorted circulating CD4+ T cell subsets from recently diagnosed type 1 diabetes patients were compared with those of matched healthy donors. A total of roughly 98,000,000 sorted cells were examined across all samples, and RNA yield correlated strongly with the number of cells per subset. Regulatory and stem cell-like memory subsets were isolated from only 8 patients and about eight healthy donors, whereas naive and central memory subsets came from all 30 or so donors.

The CDR3 runs 15 residues from the cysteine to the phenylalanine. Left in the record is the CDR3 DNA by itself, 45 bases read in frame from the first base. As encoded in the germline V gene, CDR1 is MDHEN while CDR2 is SYDVKM. V gives up 5 bases and J gives up 9 bases, and the segment between their germline ends measures 17 bases. With respect to this clone: The specificity of this receptor is unknown. The input lacks base qualities; no much larger clone sits a single base away.

All of the isolated RNA was reverse transcribed with the High Capacity cDNA Reverse Transcription Kit, so expressed TCRB transcripts were sequenced. Deep immunoSEQ sequencing was applied to naive, central memory and regulatory T cell samples, giving an average of roughly 3.5 million total reads per sample. Sorted cells were lysed in RLT buffer, and RNA was extracted using DNase-treated RNeasy Micro or Mini kits according to cell number. To prevent cross-contamination, each cell subset was processed individually, whereas patient and healthy donor samples were processed jointly. The immunoSEQ multiplex PCR was used to amplify TCRB sequences from cDNA, generating 87-bp fragments that spanned the CDR3 region. The amplicons were sequenced using the Illumina HiSeq platform. Per the original workflow: PCR bias was corrected computationally using synthetic template baselines, and reads within Hamming distance 2 were collapsed, with unmergeable singletons discarded. Reads were aligned to IMGT to assign V, D and J genes, CDR3 length, and insertions or deletions at six rearrangement sites. Clonotype counts were normalized to sorted cell number within each subset before computing true diversity and Gini coefficients with the tcR R package. Repertoire sharing was quantified using the overlap coefficient calculated on TCRB nucleotide sequences. As a proxy for the pre-selection repertoire, out-of-frame TCRB sequences from naive cells were analyzed. What TCRdb holds here is the immuneACCESS table cut down to in-frame rearrangements. Part of the clones is not present; checked against another copy, under half of the missing clones reflect an unresolved V gene, and the others are unexplained. The DNA was the basis for D and trimming; V, J and clone size are from that table. Here the sample has approximately 600,000 clones; approximately 13% occur a single time. Around 0.12% of the sample belongs to the ten largest clones.

Each donor gave one peripheral blood draw, roughly 110 mL on average, collected into heparinised tubes. A BD FACSAria II was used to sort naive, central memory, regulatory and stem cell-like memory CD4+ T cells with a panel that included CD45RO, CCR7, CD25, CD127, CD95 and CD27. A purity above 95% was achieved for all sorted populations. PBMCs were isolated right away by Lymphoprep density gradient centrifugation and were stained directly, without culture. Samples were stained and sorted in pairs, with one healthy donor and one patient per experiment, so that batch effects were minimized. Points the paper makes about the study in general: Naive, central memory and regulatory TCRB repertoires appeared to be more alike among patients than among healthy donors. Because cDNA was sequenced instead of genomic DNA, highly expressing activated cells could be over-represented, though the groups showed no difference in activation or CD3 levels. Shorter templates might be favored by PCR, yet because patient and control samples were amplified and corrected together, any such skew would affect both groups equally. At VDJ recombination sites, type 1 diabetes patients had fewer insertions and more deleted nucleotides, which implies abnormalities in thymic rearrangement. Type 1 diabetes patients showed a moderate but significant shortening of TCRB CDR3 length in all four CD4+ subsets. HLA sub-analyses involved small numbers of individuals, so any influence of HLA type on TCRB rearrangement remained unresolved.

The sample taken for sequencing was naive CD4+ T cells from blood. The cell subset or site tag for this specimen amounts to: true naive CD4+ T cells. The clonotype originates from a man aged 25 to 40 with type 1 diabetes. The chain is made from TRBV28 and TRBJ1-6, and possibly TRBD1, on 6 matching bases. The CDR3 corresponds to CASSPAAGEVSPLHF. The nucleotide sequence reads TGTGCCAGCAGTCCCGCGGCAGGGGAGGTTTCACCCCTCCACTTT.